This T cell receptor beta chain appears in the sequencing data of a study of cytomegalovirus exposure and HLA in healthy donors (dated 2017 in TCRdb). A note on the overall study: An earlier analysis of 587 of the donors reported about 250 Gb of sequence data and some 120 million unique TCR beta sequences from 150 million to 200 million T cells. An early release that covered about 600 HLA-typed donors contained around 300 gigabases of sequencing data and tens of millions of unique TCR sequences. The genetic ancestry cluster associated with self-reported Caucasian donors included about 84% of the roughly 400 genotyped donors. The aim of the study was to test whether cataloging public T cell receptors could identify signatures of past pathogen exposure. Using immunosequencing, the study profiled T cell repertoires from 550 to 750 subjects and related those repertoires to cytomegalovirus serostatus. Along with the approximately 700-subject first cohort, a separate validation cohort of over 90 different subjects was used. The study combined high-throughput TCR immunosequencing, statistical association of individual TCRs with disease status, and machine learning to predict cytomegalovirus infection status. In a later analysis, previously published TCR beta repertoires from 670 or so donors were re-analyzed and high-resolution HLA genotyping was added so that TCR occurrence patterns could be studied. In the later analysis, no new phenotypic data were used to find candidate immune exposures; instead, reliance was placed on TCR beta sequences and their occurrence across donors. To decide whether each TCR beta V gene segment behaved as functional or pseudogenic, an earlier analysis of some 570 of the donors relied on high-throughput TCR beta sequencing. Donor age, sex, ethnicity and CMV serostatus were collected together with the repertoire data. A later genetic analysis took genome-wide SNP genotypes for about three fifths of the 666 donors and used that subset as a discovery cohort. All discovery cohort repertoires had been generated using a single sequencing platform. HLA typing covered class I and class II loci at four-digit resolution. Typing coverage differed by locus: A, B, C, DRB1 and DQB1 were typed in roughly 629-630 donors, DQA1 in about 500, DPA1 in over 600, and DPB1 in 450 to 490. Roughly five DR-DQ haplotypes were handled as single units for association and clustering because linkage in the cohort was strong. Among a few hundred genotyped donors of the cohort, an average of 235,054 unique TCR beta nucleotide sequences were sequenced per donor, roughly 18% of them non-productive.

General findings and caveats noted by the study authors: Some IMGT-functional V segments, including TRBV6-2 and TRBV6-3, could not be told apart with the 87-base-pair reads, so those segments were excluded. A later analysis found that HLA-associated TCR beta chains were more clonally expanded and had lower generation probabilities than equally common non-associated chains. A further reported finding was that TCR beta sequences accurately predicted the HLA-A and HLA-B alleles for most subjects in the first cohort. CMV serostatus was the only immune exposure information available for the cohort. A few of the identified cytomegalovirus-associated TCR beta chains were confirmed in vitro to be specific for cytomegalovirus antigens. A later genetic analysis associated a missense DCLRE1C variant with V-gene and J-gene trimming of TCR beta chains, and an independent cohort replicated the association. The classifier was reported to diagnose cytomegalovirus status with high specificity and sensitivity in both the original and validation cohorts. A later analysis found that most CMV-associated TCR beta chains appeared HLA-restricted, with HLA associations seemingly driven largely by CMV exposure. In a later analysis, TCR association rates were found to vary across HLA loci, with the most associated TCRs seen for DRB1 alleles and the fewest for HLA-C alleles. Presence/absence analyses assumed roughly uniform sequencing depth across donors, an assumption that may not hold. In this cohort, only TCR beta chains were sequenced, and detectable features were limited by the absence of alpha or paired-chain data. Compared with the approximately 600-donor mean, donors in an Asian-associated ancestry cluster had fewer N-insertions in productive TCRs, according to a later genetic analysis. Strong co-occurrence of HLA alleles, especially DR and DQ, made assigning TCR associations to individual alleles difficult. The study listed approximately 150 TCR beta chains as associated with cytomegalovirus. A group of highly shared sequence variants was considered likely to be a technical artifact of the sequencing pipeline. Several of the top co-occurrence clusters appeared to be linked to parvovirus B19, influenza, CMV and Epstein-Barr virus, according to a later analysis. The earlier analysis of 587 of the donors excluded approximately 17 rarely observed V segments, including chromosome 9 orphons, because counts were too low. Linkage disequilibrium might explain the correlated functional status among segregating V segments, but an unknown experimental factor could not be ruled out. Because some donors lacked HLA typing at each locus, the association tests relied only on the typed subset. Most TCR sequences were seen in very few donors, while some public TCRs were found in many individuals. At a false discovery rate of 0.05, a later analysis linked some 17,000 TCR beta sequences to specific HLA alleles. It was suggested by the authors that the approach could potentially be generalized to other disease states and immunological phenotypes. In an earlier analysis of some 550 of the donors, most TCR beta V segments were observed in productive rearrangements about 90% or about 30% of the time, broadly matching IMGT annotations.

The library came from the immunoSEQ multiplex PCR assay. For the multiplex PCR, a mixture combining 60 forward primers for TCR Vbeta segments and 13 reverse primers for TCR Jbeta segments was used. Amplification of the CDR3 region of rearranged TCR beta genes was performed with a multiplex PCR assay on genomic DNA. On the Illumina HiSeq System, the amplified TCR beta libraries were sequenced as 87-base-pair reads. As for how the authors treated the data: Across the 666 repertoires, a later analysis counted approximately 75 million unique TCR beta chains, some 11 million of which were shared by at least two donors. A nearest-neighbor algorithm error-corrected the raw reads and collapsed the reads into unique sequences, merging closely related sequences to remove PCR and sequencing errors. V, D and J gene segments were assigned by aligning CDR3 sequences to IMGT reference sequences. For a sequence to be retained, at least a six-nucleotide match to both a V gene segment and a J gene segment was required. A rearrangement counted as productive if the CDR3 had no stop codons and remained in frame with V and J, and every other rearrangement counted as non-productive. Following IMGT convention, CDR3 was defined as the stretch from the second conserved V-encoded cysteine to the conserved J-encoded phenylalanine. Sequences without an unambiguous match to a single V gene segment were excluded from the earlier analysis of approximately 560 of the donors. In an earlier analysis of almost 600 of the donors, a V segment was called functional when productive rearrangements were above 56.7%, and segregating when the standard deviation between donors exceeded 5%. To diagnose cytomegalovirus status from the catalog of TCR beta chain sequences, a statistical classification framework was built. V and J gene assignment, in a later analysis, came from comparing TCR nucleotide sequences with IMGT/GENE-DB human TR gene sequences. Using the TCRdist pipeline, a later analysis assigned CDR3 sequences along with most-parsimonious VDJ recombination scenarios. In a later analysis, each TCR beta chain was defined by its CDR3 amino acid sequence together with its V-gene family, and reads without a unique V-gene family were excluded. To address suspected cross-contamination and a sequencing artifact, a later analysis removed roughly 640 highly shared, low-generation-probability nucleotide sequences. A later analysis calculated a clonal expansion index for each public chain from normalized within-repertoire ranks of inferred template counts. In a later analysis, generation probabilities were computed with a VDJ recombination model fitted to out-of-frame rearrangements, and the resulting probabilities were checked against IGoR. A later analysis scored TCR-TCR, TCR-HLA and TCR-CMV co-occurrence with hypergeometric tests, applying a repertoire-size bias correction to TCR pairs. To estimate false discovery rates, a later analysis permuted the HLA or CMV assignments 20 times. In a later analysis, co-occurring TCRs were grouped with DBSCAN, and TCRdist sequence similarity was added when clustering was performed within HLA-allele-positive subsets. For co-occurrence clustering, repertoires with fewer than 30,000 or more than 120,000 public chains were excluded, along with 4 to 6 repertoires with anomalous nucleotide sharing. The clones in this table, taken by TCRdb from immuneACCESS, are in-frame only. Not every clone is retained; where verified, under half of the shortfall comes from an unresolved V gene, and the cause of the rest is unknown. V and J calls and clone size come straight from that table; D and trimming were deduced from the DNA. Present in this sample are around 100,000 clones, more than 75% of which were seen just once. Of the sample, 1.5% to 2% is held by the ten largest clones.

A remark on this clone: Its antigen remains undetermined. The junction does not match germline at one end; this may be a read error.

In total, approximately 610 healthy bone marrow donors made up the cohort. At the time of sampling, all cohort members were nominally healthy, though unrecorded immune exposures were likely present. The donor tested CMV seronegative and was one of the 352 seronegative cohort members. Each donor provided a peripheral blood sample, and peripheral blood mononuclear cells were used for TCR beta sequencing. The Qiagen DNeasy Blood Extraction Kit was used to extract genomic DNA from the blood cell samples. The cysteine opens and the phenylalanine closes a CDR3 of 17 amino acids. Only the CDR3 portion is preserved as DNA: 51 bases, with reading frame beginning at the first base. CDR1 and CDR2 are drawn from the germline V gene (reference sequence): SEHNR, FQNEAQ.

The sequence was obtained from a middle-aged woman in good health and CMV-seronegative. This chain is built from TRBV7-9 and TRBJ2-3; the best D guess is TRBD1, with 6 bases matching. What was sequenced was PBMCs. The CDR3 sequence is CSSSLRSQGMITDTQYF. At the DNA level, the sequence is TGTTCCAGCAGCTTAAGATCCCAGGGGATGATCACAGATACGCAGTATTTT. Beyond the CDR3, the reference TRBV7-9 and TRBJ2-3 genes provide the residues; the full variable domain reads: DTGVSQNPRHKITKRGQNVTFRCDPISEHNRLYWYRQTLGQGPEFLTYFQNEAQLEKSRLLSDRFSAERPKGSFSTLEIQRTEQGDSAMYLCSSSLRSQGMITDTQYFGPGTRLTVL.